This T cell receptor beta chain derives from a study of OX40 agonist ivuxolimab in advanced cancers. Across the whole study: Eligibility admitted prior anti-PD-1, anti-PD-L1 or anti-CTLA-4 therapy; 40% to 50% had some.

This table comes from immunoSEQ multiplex PCR, and its TCRdb copy is limited to in-frame clones, with some not included. The repertoire holds over 50,000 clones, with approximately 88% as singletons. This TCR derives from an adult with an advanced solid tumor such as melanoma, head and neck, liver or kidney cancer. The sample here was CD4+ or CD8+ T cells sorted from blood, taken in a trial of the OX40 agonist ivuxolimab.

The CDR3 reads CASSQSSWPNGQFSYNEQFF. Written as DNA, the CDR3 is TGTGCCAGTAGTCAATCTAGTTGGCCCAATGGACAGTTCTCCTACAATGAGCAGTTCTTC. V is TRBV19 and J is TRBJ2-1; weak D call: TRBD1 (6 bases). CDR3 length: 20 amino acids. V dropped 5 bases and J dropped 0 bases, with 26 bases sitting between them. Germline CDR1 is LNHDA and CDR2 is SQIVND (reference sequence).